This paragraph reports one T cell receptor (beta chain). The data derive from a study of blood T cell repertoires in COVID-19. Study-wide background: Donors in the United States, Italy and Spain gave samples during acute or convalescent COVID-19. Sources were T cells, B-cell-depleted T cells, or PBMCs; the material itself was cDNA or gDNA.

Original processing methods: By means of reference gene primer amplification, nucleated cell counts were estimated. Libraries were prepared by immunoSEQ multiplex PCR; TCRdb keeps only in-frame clonotypes and omits some of them. V and J calls and clone size are those listed in that table; D and trimming were worked out from the DNA. Of 180,000 or so clones in the sample, roughly 86% were seen once. This clonotype originated in a man aged 18 to 35 with active or convalescent COVID-19. Sequencing was done on a sample of peripheral blood.

Written as DNA, the CDR3 is TGTGCCAGCAGTTACCGCACATCCGGGATAACCGAGCAGTACTTC. Translating it yields CASSYRTSGITEQYF. The chain carries TRBV6-2 or TRBV6-3 and TRBJ2-7; maybe TRBD2 (5 bases). Germline CDR1 MNHEY, CDR2 SVGEGT. The CDR3 spans 15 residues. V lost 2 bases to trimming and J lost 6 bases, with 17 bases between them.